Here is one T cell receptor beta chain with its context. Its cognate antigen has yet to be identified. In total, just over 650 healthy bone marrow donors made up the cohort. At the time of sampling, every cohort member was nominally healthy, though immune exposures that went unrecorded were likely present. The donor tested CMV seronegative and was one of the 352 seronegative cohort members. Every donor gave a peripheral blood sample, and the peripheral blood mononuclear cells from that sample were used for TCR beta sequencing. Genomic DNA was extracted from the blood cell samples with the Qiagen DNeasy Blood Extraction Kit. Including cysteine and phenylalanine, the CDR3 has 18 amino acids. Of all the DNA, just the CDR3 is kept, 54 bases in frame from base 1. At the junction V is shortened by 2 bases and J by 1 base, with 20 bases in between. According to the germline V gene, CDR1 reads KGHSH and CDR2 reads LQKENI.

This record comes from a study of cytomegalovirus exposure and HLA in healthy donors (dated by TCRdb to the late 2010s). The study in broad terms: According to an earlier analysis of 587 of the donors, 150 million to 200 million T cells yielded roughly 100 million unique TCR beta sequences and 276 Gb of sequence data. An early release that covered several hundred HLA-typed donors contained approximately 300 gigabases of sequencing data and about 93 million unique TCR sequences. The genetic ancestry cluster associated with self-reported Caucasian donors included over 65% of the roughly 360 genotyped donors. The study was designed to test whether signatures of past pathogen exposure could be identified by cataloging public T cell receptors. Using immunosequencing, the study profiled T cell repertoires from 550 to 750 subjects and related those repertoires to cytomegalovirus serostatus. A separate validation cohort of roughly 120 different subjects was used in addition to the roughly 620-subject first cohort. The study combined high-throughput TCR immunosequencing, statistical association of individual TCRs with disease status, and machine learning to predict cytomegalovirus infection status. To study patterns of TCR occurrence, a later analysis re-analyzed previously published TCR beta repertoires from 550 to 800 donors and added high-resolution HLA genotyping. The later analysis used no new phenotypic data to find candidate immune exposures, relying instead on TCR beta sequences and their occurrence across donors. An earlier analysis of roughly 600 of the donors used high-throughput TCR beta sequencing to judge whether each TCR beta V gene segment behaved as functional or pseudogenic. Donor age, sex, ethnicity and CMV serostatus were compiled alongside the repertoire data. In a later genetic analysis, genome-wide SNP genotypes for about 55% of the roughly 670 donors were used, and that subset was treated as a discovery cohort. Every discovery cohort repertoire had been produced on one sequencing platform. HLA typing included class I and class II loci at four-digit resolution. The number of donors typed differed by locus, with 629-630 for A, B, C, DRB1 and DQB1, about 500 for DQA1, over 600 for DPA1, and around 460 for DPB1. Roughly 5 DR-DQ haplotypes were treated as single units for association and clustering because of strong linkage in the cohort. Among 398 genotyped donors of the cohort, an average of around 220,000 unique TCR beta nucleotide sequences was sequenced per donor, of which about 19% were non-productive. Beyond this particular receptor, the publication reports: Compared with equally common non-associated chains, HLA-associated TCR beta chains in a later analysis were more clonally expanded and had lower generation probabilities. A further reported finding was that TCR beta sequences accurately predicted the HLA-A and HLA-B alleles for most subjects in the first cohort. In vitro tests confirmed that a few of the cytomegalovirus-associated TCR beta chains recognize cytomegalovirus antigens. CMV serostatus was the only immune exposure information available for the cohort. Some IMGT-functional V segments, including TRBV6-2 and TRBV6-3, could not be told apart with the 87-base-pair reads, so those segments were excluded. The authors suggested that the approach could potentially be extended to other disease states and immunological phenotypes. Correlated functional status among segregating V segments might reflect linkage disequilibrium, but an unknown experimental factor could not be ruled out. Specific HLA alleles were associated with around 18,000 TCR beta sequences at a false discovery rate of 0.05 in a later analysis. Strong co-occurrence of HLA alleles, especially DR and DQ, made assigning TCR associations to individual alleles difficult. A group of highly shared sequence variants was considered likely to be a technical artifact of the sequencing pipeline. This cohort had only TCR beta chains sequenced, and the lack of alpha or paired-chain data limited which features could be detected. In a later analysis, several top co-occurrence clusters were reported to appear linked to parvovirus B19, influenza, CMV and Epstein-Barr virus. V-gene and J-gene trimming of TCR beta chains was associated with a missense DCLRE1C variant in a later genetic analysis, and the association was replicated in an independent cohort. Presence/absence analyses assumed roughly uniform sequencing depth across donors, an assumption that may not hold. HLA typing was unavailable for some donors at each locus, so association tests used only the typed subset. A later analysis found that most CMV-associated TCR beta chains appeared HLA-restricted, with HLA associations seemingly driven largely by CMV exposure. Because counts were too low, seventeen rarely observed V segments, including chromosome 9 orphons, were excluded from the earlier analysis of some 540 of the donors. Compared with the 666-donor mean, donors in an Asian-associated ancestry cluster had fewer N-insertions in productive TCRs, according to a later genetic analysis. In both the original and validation cohorts, the classifier was reported to diagnose cytomegalovirus status with high specificity and sensitivity. The study listed 150 to 200 TCR beta chains as associated with cytomegalovirus. In a later analysis, TCR association rates were found to vary across HLA loci, with the most associated TCRs seen for DRB1 alleles and the fewest for HLA-C alleles. Most TCR sequences were seen in very few donors, while some public TCRs were found in many individuals. In an earlier analysis of approximately 590 of the donors, most TCR beta V segments were observed in productive rearrangements about 87% or about 30% of the time, broadly matching IMGT annotations.

Library preparation used the immunoSEQ multiplex PCR assay. A mixture of 60 forward primers for TCR Vbeta segments and 13 reverse primers for TCR Jbeta segments was used in the multiplex PCR. Amplification of the CDR3 region of rearranged TCR beta genes was performed with a multiplex PCR assay on genomic DNA. On the Illumina HiSeq System, the amplified TCR beta libraries were sequenced as 87-base-pair reads. The original methods were these. A later analysis tallied around 80 million unique TCR beta chains across the 550 to 850 repertoires, and approximately 9.9 million of those chains were shared by two or more donors. Raw reads were error-corrected and collapsed into unique sequences by a nearest-neighbor algorithm in which closely related sequences were merged to remove PCR and sequencing errors. Alignment of CDR3 sequences to IMGT reference sequences was used to assign V, D and J gene segments. For a sequence to be retained, a match of at least six nucleotides to both a V gene segment and a J gene segment was required. A rearrangement counted as productive if the CDR3 had no stop codons and remained in frame with V and J, and every other rearrangement counted as non-productive. CDR3 was defined by IMGT convention, running from the second conserved V-encoded cysteine to the conserved J-encoded phenylalanine. The earlier analysis of roughly 590 of the donors excluded any sequence lacking an unambiguous match to a single V gene segment. An earlier analysis of over 450 of the donors classified V segments as functional when productive rearrangements were above 56.7% and as segregating when the standard deviation between donors was above 5%. A statistical classification framework was built to diagnose cytomegalovirus status from the catalog of TCR beta chain sequences. V and J gene assignment, in a later analysis, came from comparing TCR nucleotide sequences with IMGT/GENE-DB human TR gene sequences. Using the TCRdist pipeline, a later analysis assigned CDR3 sequences along with most-parsimonious VDJ recombination scenarios. In a later analysis, every TCR beta chain was defined by the combination of its CDR3 amino acid sequence and its V-gene family, and reads without a unique V-gene family were dropped. As a way to deal with suspected cross-contamination and a sequencing artifact, a later analysis dropped 592 nucleotide sequences that were highly shared and had low generation probability. In a later analysis, a clonal expansion index was calculated for each public chain from normalized within-repertoire ranks of inferred template counts. Generation probabilities in a later analysis came from a VDJ recombination model fitted to out-of-frame rearrangements, and those results were checked against IGoR. In a later analysis, hypergeometric tests were used to score TCR-TCR, TCR-HLA and TCR-CMV co-occurrence, with a repertoire-size bias correction applied to TCR pairs. False discovery rates were estimated in a later analysis by permuting HLA or CMV assignments 20 times. In a later analysis, co-occurring TCRs were grouped with DBSCAN, and TCRdist sequence similarity was added when clustering was performed within HLA-allele-positive subsets. Repertoires with fewer than 30,000 or more than 120,000 public chains were left out of co-occurrence clustering, as were roughly five repertoires with anomalous nucleotide sharing. Held by TCRdb, this immuneACCESS table contains in-frame sequences only and omits some clones. Under half of the omission traces to an unresolved V gene where checked; the cause of the rest is unknown. From that table come the V and J calls and clone size; the DNA was used to work out D and trimming. This sample's table lists about 140,000 clones. The top ten constitute 0.9% to 1% of the sample.

The sequence links TRBV18 to TRBJ2-5; TRBD2 is a possible D gene, resting on 5 matching bases. The source of this sequence is a male donor in good health and CMV-seronegative. The sample was PBMCs. The CDR3 has the sequence CASSPRLGSAAAQETQYF. Here is the DNA: TGTGCCAGCTCACCAAGGCTTGGTAGCGCGGCAGCCCAAGAGACCCAGTACTTC. With the rest looked up from the reference TRBV18 and TRBJ2-5 genes rather than sequenced, the full variable domain is NAGVMQNPRHLVRRRGQEARLRCSPMKGHSHVYWYRQLPEEGLKFMVYLQKENIIDESGMPKERFSAEFPKEGPSILRIQQVVRGDSAAYFCASSPRLGSAAAQETQYFGPGTRLLVL.